This T cell receptor beta chain came from a study of graft-versus-host responses after intestinal transplantation. CDR3 length: 13 amino acids. V was clipped by 0 bases and J by 6 bases, with 6 bases between them. Germline V lookup: CDR1 SGHAT, CDR2 FQDESV (reference sequence). Assay: immunoSEQ multiplex PCR; the TCRdb copy retains only in-frame clones and omits some. The profile shows about 18,000 clones, under 85% of them singletons. Intraepithelial and lamina propria lymphocytes were freed from processed graft tissue. This clone was recorded a few times. The sequence was collected from a human patient who received an intestinal transplant, so some T cells may come from the graft donor. The chain couples TRBV11-1 to TRBJ2-1; a possible D gene is TRBD2 (6 bases). Sequencing used ileum tissue, obtained roughly 460 days after intestinal transplant. CDR3 bases: TGTGCCAGCAGCTTAGCGGGGGGCAATGAGCAGTTCTTC. Its translation: CASSLAGGNEQFF.